These 29 T cell receptor beta chains share one sample of origin, sequenced in a study of cytomegalovirus exposure and HLA in healthy donors (dated by TCRdb to about 2017). The method behind the library was the immunoSEQ multiplex PCR assay. For the multiplex PCR, a mixture combining 60 forward primers for TCR Vbeta segments and 13 reverse primers for TCR Jbeta segments was used. The source is immuneACCESS, and TCRdb retained only in-frame sequences with V and J called. Part of the clones is not carried over; for the studies checked, unresolved V genes explain less than half of this, and the remainder is unexplained. The sample table lists under 170,000 clones, roughly 77% of them with a count of one. The biggest ten clones account for 3.5% of the sample. Sequencing input: PBMCs. All receptors derive from a human donor in good health.

This sequence joins TRBV6-6 and TRBJ1-4; maybe TRBD1 (6 bases). The CDR3 length is 13 residues. Germline assignment: CDR1 MNHNY and CDR2 SVGAGI (reference sequence). The V end was cut by 7 bases, the J end by 6 bases, with 12 bases between. CDR3 region: CASNIGGHEKLFF. CDR3 in DNA: TGTGCCAGCAACATCGGGGGGCATGAAAAACTGTTTTTT.

The chain couples TRBV25-1 to TRBJ2-1, with 12 nucleotides matching TRBD2. V shed 3 bases, J shed 5 bases, and the junction held 5 bases outside the gene matches. Germline V lookup: CDR1 MGHDK, CDR2 SYGVNS. The CDR3 consists of 16 residues. The CDR3 loop is CASSERTSGANNEQFF. CDR3 bases: TGTGCCAGCAGTGAGAGGACTAGCGGGGCCAACAATGAGCAGTTCTTC.

The chain joins TRBV4-1 to TRBJ2-3, with a tentative D call TRBD1 (5 bases). The V gene's germline CDR1 is MGHRA and CDR2 YSYEKL. The V end was cut by 0 bases, the J end by 0 bases, with 16 bases between. The CDR3 has 18 amino acids. The chain's CDR3 is CASSQESKRQGSTDTQYF. The CDR3 DNA reads TGCGCCAGCAGCCAAGAGAGTAAGCGTCAGGGAAGCACAGATACGCAGTATTTT.

The chain joins TRBV18 to TRBJ2-3; perhaps TRBD1 as D (5 bases). CDR1 is KGHSH and CDR2 is LQKENI in the germline V gene. V lost 5 bases, J lost 0 bases, and 12 bases lay in between. CDR3 size: 15 residues. The CDR3 DNA reads TGTGCCAGCTCATTGACAGCTCCTAGCACAGATACGCAGTATTTT. It specifies CASSLTAPSTDTQYF.

This sequence joins TRBV6-5 and TRBJ2-7, with TRBD2 as a possible D gene (7 bases). The germline CDR1 and CDR2 sequences are MNHEY and SVGAGI. CDR3 length: 11 residues. V lost 6 bases, J lost 5 bases, and 8 bases lay in between. The CDR3 loop is CASSGGHEQYF. The DNA for the CDR3 is TGTGCCAGCAGCGGGGGGCACGAGCAGTACTTC.

J is TRBJ1-3 and V is TRBV6-5; possibly TRBD1 for D (5 bases). V was clipped by 2 bases and J by 0 bases, with 11 bases between them. The CDR3 has 16 amino acids. Germline CDR1 reads MNHEY; CDR2 reads SVGAGI. The CDR3 here is CASSYRGGGSGNTIYF. The CDR3 DNA follows: TGTGCCAGCAGTTACAGGGGTGGCGGCTCTGGAAACACCATATATTTT.

The CDR3 sequence: CASSESTGTGRHEQYF. The CDR3 DNA is TGCGCCAGCAGTGAGTCCACGGGGACAGGGCGGCACGAGCAGTACTTC. The chain carries TRBV10-1 and TRBJ2-7; 9 bases are shared with TRBD1. This CDR3 has 16 amino acids. Unmatched junction bases numbered 8, after V lost 0 bases and J lost 5 bases. Per germline, CDR1 WNHNN and CDR2 SYGVQD (reference sequence).

This chain connects TRBV7-8 to TRBJ1-5; weak D call: TRBD1 (5 bases). The germline V gene has CDR1 SGHVS and CDR2 FQNEAQ. The ends were cut back, 1 base at V and 5 bases at J, with 18 bases in the middle. The CDR3 is 17 residues long. The CDR3: CASSLGPRGFSDQPQHF. Written as DNA, the CDR3 is TGTGCCAGCAGCTTAGGTCCTAGGGGATTTAGTGATCAGCCCCAGCATTTT.

Comment on this clone: Germline and junction disagree at one end, which may indicate a read error. This sequence joins TRBV2 and TRBJ1-2, with D possibly being TRBD1 (5 bases). CDR1 and CDR2 from the germline V gene are SNHLY and FYNNEI. This CDR3 is 13 amino acids long. CDR3 residues: CASRPGPTEGYPF. CDR3 in DNA: TGTGCCAGCAGACCGGGACCGACGGAGGGCTACCCCTTC.

The chain links TRBV23-1 to TRBJ2-7, with 8 bases fitting TRBD1. TRBV23-1 belongs to the ORF category, with a function that is uncertain. The V gene end was trimmed by 7 bases and the J gene end by 2 bases; junction bases not matched to a gene: 7. There are 14 residues in the CDR3. CDR3 in amino acids: CASNRDRTTYEQYF. CDR3 nucleotides: TGCGCCAGCAATCGGGACAGGACAACCTACGAGCAGTACTTC.

This clone was counted a few times. This chain connects TRBV7-9 to TRBJ2-1; 9 nucleotides align to TRBD1. Germline V gene lookup returns CDR1 SEHNR and CDR2 FQNEAQ (reference sequence). Trimming removed 9 bases from V and 9 bases from J; junction bases left unmatched: 15. The CDR3 runs 15 residues. The CDR3 loop reads CASKTPGQGVGEQFF. The CDR3 DNA reads TGTGCCAGTAAGACCCCGGGACAGGGAGTGGGTGAGCAGTTCTTC.

The V call is TRBV19, the J call TRBJ1-6; the D is unclear. CDR1 and CDR2 from the germline V gene are LNHDA and SQIVND (reference sequence). The germline V and J ends were trimmed by 4 bases and 4 bases, with 11 bases remaining between them. This CDR3 is built from 15 residues. CDR3 in DNA: TGTGCCAGTAGTACGACCGGAGGGTATAATTCACCCCTCCACTTT. Translated: CASSTTGGYNSPLHF. Drawing the rest from reference TRBV19 and TRBJ1-6, the complete variable domain is DGGITQSPKYLFRKEGQNVTLSCEQNLNHDAMYWYRQDPGQGLRLIYYSQIVNDFQKGDIAEGYSVSREKKESFPLTVTSAQKNPTAFYLCASSTTGGYNSPLHFGNGTRLTVT.

The V gene is TRBV6-1, the J gene TRBJ2-7; D is possibly TRBD1 (6 bases). V was trimmed by 4 bases and J by 0 bases, leaving 13 bases between them. Germline V gene data show CDR1 as MNHNS and CDR2 as SASEGT. The CDR3 totals 15 residues. The CDR3 nucleotides read TGTGCCAGCAGTGCACGGGACACAAACTCCTACGAGCAGTACTTC. Translating gives CASSARDTNSYEQYF.

The chain couples TRBV6-5 to TRBJ2-3; 10 bases match TRBD2. Trimming cost V 5 bases and J 10 bases; bases outside gene matches: 12. CDR3 size: 15 residues. Germline V gives CDR1 MNHEY, CDR2 SVGAGI. CDR3 loop: CASSNSGGASGAQYF. In DNA, the CDR3 is TGTGCCAGCAGTAACAGCGGGGGGGCCTCGGGGGCGCAGTATTTT.

The chain recombines TRBV28 with TRBJ1-4, with 10 bases that match TRBD1. V dropped 6 bases and J dropped 0; count of bases not matched to a gene: 7. The CDR3 loop spans 17 amino acids. Germline V gives CDR1 MDHEN, CDR2 SYDVKM. CDR3 DNA: TGTGCCAGCAGAAGGGGACAGGGGCGAACAACTAATGAAAAACTGTTTTTT. Translating it yields CASRRGQGRTTNEKLFF.

The genes are TRBV6-5 and TRBJ1-5, with a tentative D call TRBD1 (5 bases). The CDR3 extends over 15 amino acids. Germline-derived CDR1 and CDR2 are MNHEY and SVGAGI. The V end lost 5 bases, the J end lost 0 bases, and 11 bases lay between the germline ends. The DNA for the CDR3 is TGTGCCAGCAGTAGCACAGGTGATAGCAATCAGCCCCAGCATTTT. This gives the protein CASSSTGDSNQPQHF.

The chain links TRBV7-3 to TRBJ1-1; possibly TRBD1 for D (6 bases). Germline CDR1 reads SGHTA; CDR2 reads FQGTGA. The CDR3 spans 13 residues. Trimming took off 5 bases at V and 6 bases at J, with 13 bases between the two ends. In nucleotides, the CDR3 is TGTGCCAGCAGCCCCACGGCAGGGGCTGAAGCTTTCTTT. Translation: CASSPTAGAEAFF.

The chain carries TRBV5-4 and TRBJ1-1, with a possible D match to TRBD1 (6 bases). The CDR3 runs to 13 residues. Trimming took 5 bases from V and 2 from J, leaving 10 bases between them. Germline V gene sequence: CDR1 SGHNT, CDR2 YYREEE (reference sequence). The CDR3 spells CASRLDRNTEAFF. CDR3 nucleotide sequence: TGTGCCAGCAGACTGGACAGAAACACTGAAGCTTTCTTT.

The CDR3 nucleotides are TGTGCCAGTAGTCTCCTCCGGGAGGCAGATACGCAGTATTTT. Protein product: CASSLLREADTQYF. J is TRBJ2-3 and V is TRBV19, with TRBD2 identical over 7 bases. CDR3 size: 14 residues. From germline, CDR1 is LNHDA and CDR2 SQIVND (reference sequence). The trim removed 5 bases at V and 4 bases at J, leaving 6 bases unmatched.

This clone was observed a few times. The chain has TRBV29-1 and TRBJ2-7; D remains unclear. From germline, CDR1 is SQVTM and CDR2 ANQGSEA. V was trimmed by 5 bases and J by 2 bases, leaving 13 bases between them. The CDR3 spans 13 residues. The CDR3 spells CSVKGAVTYEQYF. For the CDR3, the DNA is TGCAGCGTTAAAGGAGCTGTAACCTACGAGCAGTACTTC.

This clone was recorded a few times. CDR3 loop: CSVRLGGLHGGYTF. CDR3 coding DNA: TGCAGCGTAAGATTAGGTGGGCTCCATGGGGGCTACACCTTC. The chain couples TRBV29-1 to TRBJ1-2; D call uncertain. Deletions cut 6 bases from V and 8 bases from J, with 22 bases between. This CDR3 comprises 14 residues. The V gene's germline CDR1 is SQVTM and CDR2 ANQGSEA.

V gene TRBV4-1 combines with J gene TRBJ2-7; 11 nucleotides agree with TRBD2. CDR1 is MGHRA, CDR2 YSYEKL, per germline. The CDR3 is 16 residues long. Germline trimming cut 0 bases from V and 3 bases from J; bases unmatched to any gene: 4. The CDR3 reads CASSQEKTSGSYEQYF. CDR3 nucleotides: TGCGCCAGCAGCCAAGAGAAAACTAGCGGGAGCTACGAGCAGTACTTC.

This clone was counted a few times. V is TRBV28 and J is TRBJ1-2; D is unresolved. This CDR3 is built from 14 residues. From germline, CDR1 is MDHEN and CDR2 SYDVKM. V lost 5 bases, J lost 8 bases, and 18 bases lay in between. The CDR3 loop reads CASSTLLGRFGYTF. The CDR3, as DNA: TGTGCCAGCAGTACCTTGTTGGGCAGGTTCGGCTACACCTTC.

The chain uses TRBV7-9 and TRBJ2-7, with D possibly matching TRBD2 (6 bases). The CDR3 spans 13 residues. Per germline, CDR1 SEHNR and CDR2 FQNEAQ (reference sequence). Trimming stripped 4 bases from V and 3 bases from J, with 10 bases between. The CDR3 protein is CASSYPTSYEQYF. CDR3 bases: TGTGCCAGCAGCTACCCGACTAGCTACGAGCAGTACTTC.

The chain joins TRBV4-3 to TRBJ2-1; 11 bases are shared with TRBD2. V lost 4 bases and J lost 4; bases outside the gene matches: 3. From germline, CDR1 is LGHNA and CDR2 YSLEER. There are 15 residues in the CDR3. The CDR3 DNA reads as TGCGCCAGCAGCCCGGGACTAGCGGAATACAATGAGCAGTTCTTC. Translated: CASSPGLAEYNEQFF.

The chain is built from TRBV30 and TRBJ1-2; the D gene is possibly TRBD1 (6 bases). Trimming took 5 bases from V and 4 from J, leaving 17 bases between them. Germline V CDR1 and CDR2: GTSNPN, SVGIG (reference sequence). The CDR3 spans 14 residues. CDR3 in amino acids: CAWGAIRTVYGYTF. In nucleotides, the CDR3 is TGTGCCTGGGGGGCAATCCGGACAGTCTATGGCTACACCTTC.

This chain connects TRBV4-3 to TRBJ2-7; 10 nucleotides align to TRBD1. V lost 2 bases, J lost 3 bases, and 7 bases stayed unmatched. This CDR3 has 16 amino acids. Germline CDR1 reads LGHNA; CDR2 reads YSLEER. DNA of the CDR3: TGCGCCAGCAGCCAACTCCGGGACAGGGGTTACTACGAGCAGTACTTC. Encoded protein: CASSQLRDRGYYEQYF.

The V call is TRBV19, the J call TRBJ2-7, with 8 bases aligning to TRBD1. CDR1 is LNHDA and CDR2 is SQIVND in the germline V gene (reference sequence). With V trimmed by 1 base and J by 3 bases, 8 bases remained unmatched. The CDR3 totals 16 residues. The CDR3, as DNA: TGTGCCAGTAGTATAGTAGGGGGACAGGATTACTACGAGCAGTACTTC. Translation: CASSIVGGQDYYEQYF.

In DNA form, the CDR3 reads TGTGCCAGCAGACTAACAGGGAGAAATGAGCAGTTCTTC. Residues: CASRLTGRNEQFF. The J gene is TRBJ2-1, the V gene TRBV28; possible D gene TRBD1, 6 bases. Germline V CDR1 and CDR2: MDHEN, SYDVKM. V gave up 6 bases and J gave up 7 bases, with 13 bases separating them. The CDR3 spans 13 residues.